The T cell receptor beta chain under discussion was sequenced for a study of blood T cell repertoires in COVID-19. Background on the study: Donors in the United States, Italy and Spain gave samples during acute or convalescent COVID-19. From T cells, B-cell-depleted T cells, or PBMCs came the material, which was cDNA or gDNA.

As processed by the authors: By means of reference gene primer amplification, nucleated cell counts were estimated. Libraries were prepared by immunoSEQ multiplex PCR; TCRdb keeps only in-frame clonotypes and omits some of them. Clonal size and the V and J genes are those of that table, whereas D and trimming came from the DNA. The table lists approximately 70,000 clones, around 90% of them singletons, with more than 3% in the top ten. The CDR3 is made up of 13 amino acids. Germline CDR1 SGHRS, CDR2 YFSETQ. V lost 5 bases and J lost 4, with 9 bases in between. The specimen was peripheral blood. This chain joins TRBV5-1 and TRBJ2-2; no clear D gene. This receptor was identified in a woman aged 50 to 60 with COVID-19, enrolled during active disease. DNA of the CDR3: TGCGCCAGCAGGGTTGCGATCACCGGGGAGCTGTTTTTT. Translated: CASRVAITGELFF.